Listed below are T cell receptor beta chains from one sample, sequenced in a study of CD8+ T cells in alopecia areata. Measured with immunoSEQ multiplex PCR; TCRdb has only the in-frame clones, and not every one. The data show about 150,000 clones, 40% to 65% seen once. The starting material was CD8+ T cells sorted from blood, obtained at week 0. Every receptor here comes from a human donor with alopecia areata. CDR3s include the opening cysteine and the closing phenylalanine or tryptophan. Each record gives: D gene, clone size, J gene, V gene, CDR3 DNA, CDR3 protein. The D gene is left open where the match is weak. Not all rows give a size; the values are once, few, many and, for expanded clones, a class.

d_call: .
clone_size: .
j_call: TRBJ2-3
v_call: TRBV30
cdr3_nt: TGTGCCTCCTTAGCGGATCTCAGCACAGATACGCAGTATTTT
cdr3_aa: CASLADLSTDTQYF

d_call: .
clone_size: .
j_call: TRBJ1-1
v_call: TRBV27
cdr3_nt: TGTGCCAGCAGTCCTTGGGACCCGAACACTGAAGCTTTCTTT
cdr3_aa: CASSPWDPNTEAFF

d_call: .
clone_size: .
j_call: TRBJ2-1
v_call: TRBV5-4
cdr3_nt: TGTGCCAGCAGCCTGACCAGCGGATACTACAATGAGCAGTTCTTC
cdr3_aa: CASSLTSGYYNEQFF

d_call: .
clone_size: .
j_call: TRBJ2-4
v_call: TRBV29-1
cdr3_nt: TGCAGCGTTGAAGTGCGAGAAACCAAAAACATTCAGTACTTC
cdr3_aa: CSVEVRETKNIQYF

d_call: .
clone_size: few
j_call: TRBJ2-1
v_call: TRBV4-3
cdr3_nt: TGCGCCAGCAGCCAAGAGAGGTTTGGTTATGAGCAGTTCTTC
cdr3_aa: CASSQERFGYEQFF

d_call: .
clone_size: .
j_call: TRBJ1-5
v_call: TRBV9
cdr3_nt: TGTGCCAGCAGCGCCGGGGGGGGCACGCAGCCCCAGCATTTT
cdr3_aa: CASSAGGGTQPQHF

d_call: TRBD2
clone_size: .
j_call: TRBJ2-3
v_call: TRBV15
cdr3_nt: TGTGCCACCAGCAAAGCGGGGGGGCAAGATACGCAGTATTTT
cdr3_aa: CATSKAGGQDTQYF

d_call: .
clone_size: .
j_call: TRBJ1-2
v_call: TRBV30
cdr3_nt: TGTGCCTGGAGAGCGAGGGTTGATCTCTATGGCTACACCTTC
cdr3_aa: CAWRARVDLYGYTF

d_call: .
clone_size: .
j_call: TRBJ1-1
v_call: TRBV19
cdr3_nt: TGTGCCAGTAGTACGGGCGGTGGCACTGAAGCTTTCTTT
cdr3_aa: CASSTGGGTEAFF

d_call: .
clone_size: few
j_call: TRBJ1-6
v_call: TRBV4-3
cdr3_nt: TGCGCCAGCAGCCAAGAATTGGATAATTCACCCCTCCACTTT
cdr3_aa: CASSQELDNSPLHF

d_call: TRBD2
clone_size: .
j_call: TRBJ2-5
v_call: TRBV6-6
cdr3_nt: TGTGCCAGCAGTTTATACCGGGAGGGTGAGACCCAGTACTTC
cdr3_aa: CASSLYREGETQYF

d_call: .
clone_size: .
j_call: TRBJ2-2
v_call: TRBV30
cdr3_nt: TGTGCCTGTTTCCGGGACCAACTTCGTTTGGACACCGGGGAGCTGTTTTTT
cdr3_aa: CACFRDQLRLDTGELFF

d_call: .
clone_size: few
j_call: TRBJ1-5
v_call: TRBV5-6
cdr3_nt: TGTGCCAGCAGAAAAGGGGACGTCGAGGGTCAGCCCCAGCATTTT
cdr3_aa: CASRKGDVEGQPQHF

d_call: TRBD1
clone_size: many
j_call: TRBJ2-1
v_call: TRBV16
cdr3_nt: TGTGCCAGCAGCCTAAACACTCCCGGGACAGGGGGTGGTGAGCAGTTCTTC
cdr3_aa: CASSLNTPGTGGGEQFF

d_call: .
clone_size: .
j_call: TRBJ1-1
v_call: TRBV30
cdr3_nt: TGTGCCTGGAGTGTGGGCAGGGGATCTTCCACTGAAGCTTTCTTT
cdr3_aa: CAWSVGRGSSTEAFF